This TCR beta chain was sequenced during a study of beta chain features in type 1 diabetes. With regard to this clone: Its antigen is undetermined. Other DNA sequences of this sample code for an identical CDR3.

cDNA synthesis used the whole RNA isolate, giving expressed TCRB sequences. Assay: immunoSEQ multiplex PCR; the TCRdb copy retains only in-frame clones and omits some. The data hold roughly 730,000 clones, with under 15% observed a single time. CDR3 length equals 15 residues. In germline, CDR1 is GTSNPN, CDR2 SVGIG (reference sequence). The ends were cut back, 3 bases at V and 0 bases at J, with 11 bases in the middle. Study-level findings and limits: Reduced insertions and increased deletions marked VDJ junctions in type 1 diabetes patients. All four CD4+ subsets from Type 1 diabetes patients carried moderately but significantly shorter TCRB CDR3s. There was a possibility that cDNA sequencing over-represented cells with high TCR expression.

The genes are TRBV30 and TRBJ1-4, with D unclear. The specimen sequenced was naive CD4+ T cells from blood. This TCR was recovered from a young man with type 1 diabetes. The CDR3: CAWRSGIATNEKLFF. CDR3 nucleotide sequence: TGTGCCTGGAGGAGTGGCATTGCAACTAATGAAAAACTGTTTTTT.